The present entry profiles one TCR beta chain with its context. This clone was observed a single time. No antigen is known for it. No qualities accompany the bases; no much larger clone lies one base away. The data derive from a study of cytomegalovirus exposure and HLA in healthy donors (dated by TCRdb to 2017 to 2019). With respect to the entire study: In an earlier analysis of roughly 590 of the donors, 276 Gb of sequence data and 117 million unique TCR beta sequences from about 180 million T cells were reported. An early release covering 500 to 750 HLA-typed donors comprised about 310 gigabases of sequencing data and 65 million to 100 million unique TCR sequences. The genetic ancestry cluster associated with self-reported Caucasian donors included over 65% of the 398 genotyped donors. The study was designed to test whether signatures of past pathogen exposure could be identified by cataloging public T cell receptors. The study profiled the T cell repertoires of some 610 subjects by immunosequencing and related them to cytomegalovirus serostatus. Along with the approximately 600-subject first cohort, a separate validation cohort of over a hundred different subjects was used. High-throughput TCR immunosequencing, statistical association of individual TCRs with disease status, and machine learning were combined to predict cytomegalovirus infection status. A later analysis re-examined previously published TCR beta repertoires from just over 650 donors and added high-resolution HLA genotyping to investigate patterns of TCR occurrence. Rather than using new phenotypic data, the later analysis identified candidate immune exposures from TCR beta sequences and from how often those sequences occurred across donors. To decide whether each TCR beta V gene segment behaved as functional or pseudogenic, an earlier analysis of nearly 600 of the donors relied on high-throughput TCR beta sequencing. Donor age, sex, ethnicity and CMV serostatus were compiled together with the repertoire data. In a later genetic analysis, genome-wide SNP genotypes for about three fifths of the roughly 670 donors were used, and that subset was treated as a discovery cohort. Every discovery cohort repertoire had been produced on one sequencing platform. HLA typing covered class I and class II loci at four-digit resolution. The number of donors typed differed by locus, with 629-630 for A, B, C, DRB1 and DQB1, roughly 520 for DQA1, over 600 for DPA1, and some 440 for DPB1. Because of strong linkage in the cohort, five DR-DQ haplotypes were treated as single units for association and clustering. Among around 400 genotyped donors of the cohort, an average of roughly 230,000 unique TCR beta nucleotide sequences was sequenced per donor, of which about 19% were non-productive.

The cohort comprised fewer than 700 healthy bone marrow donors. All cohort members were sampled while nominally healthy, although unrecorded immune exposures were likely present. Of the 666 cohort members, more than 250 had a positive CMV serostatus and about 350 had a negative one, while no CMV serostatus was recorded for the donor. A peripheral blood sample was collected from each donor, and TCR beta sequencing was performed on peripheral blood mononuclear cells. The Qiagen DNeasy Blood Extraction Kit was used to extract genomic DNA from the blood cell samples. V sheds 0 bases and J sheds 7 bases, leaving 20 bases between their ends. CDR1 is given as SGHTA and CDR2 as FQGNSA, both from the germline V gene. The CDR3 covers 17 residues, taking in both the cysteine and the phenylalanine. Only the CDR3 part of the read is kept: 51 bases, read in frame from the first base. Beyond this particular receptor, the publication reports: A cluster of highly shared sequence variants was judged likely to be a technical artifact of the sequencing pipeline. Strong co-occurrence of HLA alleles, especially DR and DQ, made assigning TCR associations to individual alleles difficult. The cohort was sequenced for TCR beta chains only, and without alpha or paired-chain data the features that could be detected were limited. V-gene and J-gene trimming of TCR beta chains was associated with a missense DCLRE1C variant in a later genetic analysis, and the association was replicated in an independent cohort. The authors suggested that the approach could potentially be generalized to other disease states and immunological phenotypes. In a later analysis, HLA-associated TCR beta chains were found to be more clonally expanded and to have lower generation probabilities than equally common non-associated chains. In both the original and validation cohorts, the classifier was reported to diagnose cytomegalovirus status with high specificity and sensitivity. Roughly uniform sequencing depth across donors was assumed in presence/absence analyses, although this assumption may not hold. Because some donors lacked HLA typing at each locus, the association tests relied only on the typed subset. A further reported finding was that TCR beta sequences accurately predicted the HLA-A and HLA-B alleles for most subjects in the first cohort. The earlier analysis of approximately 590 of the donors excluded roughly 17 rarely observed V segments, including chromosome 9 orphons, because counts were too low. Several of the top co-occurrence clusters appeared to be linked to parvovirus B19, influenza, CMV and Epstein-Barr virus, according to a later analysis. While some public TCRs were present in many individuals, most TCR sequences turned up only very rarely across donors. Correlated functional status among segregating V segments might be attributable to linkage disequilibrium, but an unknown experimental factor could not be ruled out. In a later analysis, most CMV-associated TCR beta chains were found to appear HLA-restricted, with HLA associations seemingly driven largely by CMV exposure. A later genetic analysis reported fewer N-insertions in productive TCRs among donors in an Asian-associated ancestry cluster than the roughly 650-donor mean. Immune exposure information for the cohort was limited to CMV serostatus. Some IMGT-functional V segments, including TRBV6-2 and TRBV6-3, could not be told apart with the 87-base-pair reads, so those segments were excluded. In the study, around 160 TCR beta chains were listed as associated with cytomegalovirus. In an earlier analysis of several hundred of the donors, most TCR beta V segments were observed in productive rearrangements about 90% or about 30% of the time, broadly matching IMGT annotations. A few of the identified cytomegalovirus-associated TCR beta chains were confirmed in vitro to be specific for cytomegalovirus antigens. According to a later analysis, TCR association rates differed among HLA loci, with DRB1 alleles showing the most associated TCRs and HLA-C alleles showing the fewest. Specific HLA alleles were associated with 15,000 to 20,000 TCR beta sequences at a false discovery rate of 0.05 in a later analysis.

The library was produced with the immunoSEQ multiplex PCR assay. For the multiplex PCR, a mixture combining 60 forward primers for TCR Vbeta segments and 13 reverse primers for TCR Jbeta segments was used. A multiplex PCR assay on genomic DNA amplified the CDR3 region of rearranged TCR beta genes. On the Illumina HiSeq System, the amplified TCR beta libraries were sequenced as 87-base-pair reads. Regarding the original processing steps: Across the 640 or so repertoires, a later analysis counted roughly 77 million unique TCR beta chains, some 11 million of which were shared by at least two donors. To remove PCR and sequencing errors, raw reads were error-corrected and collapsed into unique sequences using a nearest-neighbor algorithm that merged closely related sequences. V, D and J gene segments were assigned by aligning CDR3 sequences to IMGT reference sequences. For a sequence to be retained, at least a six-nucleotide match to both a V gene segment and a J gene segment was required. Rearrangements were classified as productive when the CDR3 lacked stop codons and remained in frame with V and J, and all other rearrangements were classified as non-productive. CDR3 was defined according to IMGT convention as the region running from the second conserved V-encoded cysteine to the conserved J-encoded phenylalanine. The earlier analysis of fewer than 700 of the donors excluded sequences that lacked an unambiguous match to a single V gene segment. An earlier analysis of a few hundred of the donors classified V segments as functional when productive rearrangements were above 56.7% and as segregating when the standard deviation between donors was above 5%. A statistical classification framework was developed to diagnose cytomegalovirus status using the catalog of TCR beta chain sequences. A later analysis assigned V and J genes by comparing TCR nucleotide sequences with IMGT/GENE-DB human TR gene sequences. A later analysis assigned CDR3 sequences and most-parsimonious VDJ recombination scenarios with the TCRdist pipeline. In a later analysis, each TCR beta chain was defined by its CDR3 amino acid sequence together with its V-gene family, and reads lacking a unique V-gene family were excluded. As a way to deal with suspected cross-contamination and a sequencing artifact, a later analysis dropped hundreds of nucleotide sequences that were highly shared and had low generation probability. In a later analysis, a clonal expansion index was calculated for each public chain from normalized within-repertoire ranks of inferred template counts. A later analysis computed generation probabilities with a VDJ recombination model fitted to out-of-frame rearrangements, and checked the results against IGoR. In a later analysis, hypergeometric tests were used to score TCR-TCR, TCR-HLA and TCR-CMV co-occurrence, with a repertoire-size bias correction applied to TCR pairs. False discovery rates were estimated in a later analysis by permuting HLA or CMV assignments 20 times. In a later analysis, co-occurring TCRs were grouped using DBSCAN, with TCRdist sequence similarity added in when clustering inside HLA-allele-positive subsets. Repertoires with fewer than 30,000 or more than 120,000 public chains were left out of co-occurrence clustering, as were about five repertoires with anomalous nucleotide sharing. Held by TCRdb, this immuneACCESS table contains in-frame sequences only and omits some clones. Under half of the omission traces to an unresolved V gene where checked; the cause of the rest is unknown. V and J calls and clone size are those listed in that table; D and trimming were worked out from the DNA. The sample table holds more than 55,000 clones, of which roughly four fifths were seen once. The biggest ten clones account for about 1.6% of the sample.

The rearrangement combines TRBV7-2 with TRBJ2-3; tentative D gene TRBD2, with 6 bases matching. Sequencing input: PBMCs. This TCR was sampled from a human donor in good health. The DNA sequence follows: TGTGCCAGCAGCTTAGCGGAGGGGCAGGAGGGAACATATACGCAGTATTTT. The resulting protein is CASSLAEGQEGTYTQYF.